The 6 T cell receptor beta chains in this list originate from one sample, sequenced in a study of tumor-infiltrating lymphocytes in oesophageal squamous cell carcinoma. TCRdb redid the calling of the PCR reads with MiXCR, one entry per CDR3 protein. This table has 19,000 or so distinct CDR3 sequences, roughly two fifths appearing once. Material: esophageal tumor tissue. These receptors originate from a male donor with esophageal squamous cell carcinoma.

This clonotype was seen at least ten times. V and J are TRBV2 and TRBJ1-3; D gene uncertain. The V gene's germline CDR1 is SNHLY and CDR2 FYNNEI. V was cut by 5 bases and J by 0 bases, with 20 bases left in between. The CDR3 has 18 amino acids. The CDR3 here is CASSYQVGTYHSGNTIYF. As DNA, the CDR3 is TGTGCCAGCAGTTATCAAGTGGGCACGTACCACTCTGGAAACACCATATATTTT.

About this clonotype: A much larger clone sits a single nucleotide away, making a read error possible. V is TRBV5-4 and J is TRBJ2-3, with D possibly TRBD2 on 5 matching bases. Trimming cost V 0 bases and J 14 bases, with 22 bases left between them. Germline assignment: CDR1 SGHNT and CDR2 YYREEE (reference sequence). The CDR3 is 15 amino acids. CDR3 nucleotides: TGTGCCAGCAGCTTGGCCAGCGCGAACACCGGGGAGCTGTATTTT. Translating gives CASSLASANTGELYF.

This clonotype was found a few times. The J gene is TRBJ2-1, the V gene TRBV7-6; 7 bases line up with TRBD2. This CDR3 spans 16 amino acids. Trimming at V came to 6 bases and at J to 7 bases, leaving 15 bases not matched to a gene. CDR1 and CDR2 from the germline V gene are SGHVS and FNYEAQ. The CDR3 region is CASRPPSGAGVNEQFF. CDR3 bases: TGTGCCAGCAGGCCCCCGTCGGGCGCGGGAGTAAATGAGCAGTTCTTC.

Turning to this clonotype: The junction and the germline gene differ at one end; a read error may be behind it. The chain uses TRBV7-6 and TRBJ1-1; perhaps TRBD1 as D (6 bases). CDR3 length equals 15 residues. Germline V gene sequence: CDR1 SGHVS, CDR2 FNYEAQ. The CDR3: CASSLVPGEGYEQYF. As DNA, the CDR3 is TGTGCCAGCAGCTTAGTGCCAGGGGAAGGCTACGAGCAGTACTTT.

This clonotype has more than one count but fewer than ten. A read error may account for a junction end that differs from germline. This chain uses TRBV7-6 with TRBJ2-7, with TRBD2 matching 7 bases. Gene TRBJ2-5 matches the end of the DNA better, so the J call may be wrong. This CDR3 region has 16 residues. CDR1 is SGHVS and CDR2 is FNYEAQ in the germline V gene. This CDR3 reads CASSPIRGGGRETQYF. The CDR3 DNA reads as TGTGCTAGCAGCCCAATCCGGGGCGGGGGAAGGGAGACCCAGTACTTC.

V gene TRBV28 combines with J gene TRBJ1-5; D gene uncertain. The germline V gene encodes CDR1 MDHEN and CDR2 SYDVKM. Trimming pared 1 base from V and 1 base from J, leaving 11 bases between. The CDR3 has 16 residues. CDR3 bases: TGTGCCAGCAGTTTATATCCCCATCAGAGCAATCAGCCCCAGCATTTT. Amino acid sequence: CASSLYPHQSNQPQHF.